This T cell receptor (beta chain) came from a study of T-cell memory formation after mild COVID-19. TCRdb redid the calling of the 5' RACE reads with MiXCR, one entry per CDR3 protein. The table records nearly 250,000 distinct CDR3 sequences, approximately 15% of them present only once. This clonotype was counted between two and nine times. Sequenced input: PBMCs or a T cell subset sorted from them (not recorded which). This clonotype was obtained from an adult woman who had mild COVID-19 (a few samples of this study predate the infection). Cell type and time point are not known.

The CDR3: CASSLRHTYNEQFF. In nucleotides, the CDR3 is TGTGCCAGCAGCTTGCGTCACACCTACAATGAGCAGTTCTTC. This sequence joins TRBV5-5 and TRBJ2-1; D call uncertain. Germline-derived CDR1 and CDR2 are SGHKS and YYEKEE (reference sequence). This CDR3 has 14 amino acids. V lost 1 base and J 2 bases, leaving 7 bases between the germline ends.